This T cell receptor beta chain is from a study of shared clonotypes between healthy human individuals. This clone was seen only a few times. The CDR3 sequence is 16 residues long. Germline assignment: CDR1 SGHRS and CDR2 YFSETQ. V was cut by 4 bases and J by 5 bases, with 18 bases left in between. Each subset's genomic DNA was split evenly across several immunoSEQ plates. Clones were read by immunoSEQ multiplex PCR, and TCRdb kept only the in-frame ones, dropping some. The sample has 850,000 to 1,100,000 clones, 60% to 85% seen once. Recent vaccinations or acute infections were absent in the healthy HIV-negative adult donors.

Sequencing was done on a sample of memory CD4+ T cells from PBMCs. Subset described: CD45RA-negative fraction. This receptor was obtained from a man aged 18 to 30 in good health. Some clones in this sample may be carry-over from other donors' samples. The chain employs TRBV5-1 and TRBJ1-4, with unresolved D. The CDR3 protein is CASSQRAGVGNEKLFF. The CDR3 DNA reads as TGCGCCAGCAGCCAACGGGCGGGAGTGGGCAATGAAAAACTGTTTTTT.